Following are 11 T cell receptor beta chains from one sample sequenced in a study of Graves' ophthalmopathy and Graves' hyperthyroidism listed by TCRdb under 2018. This sample was sequenced with an Illumina HiSeq 2000. TCR beta CDR3 regions were amplified from RNA transcripts for repertoire sequencing. A first-round RT-PCR used HTBI primers with the Qiagen OneStep RT-PCR kit, followed by a second-round multiplex PCR, size selection and purification. TCRdb reanalyzed the raw reads on its own, using fastp at Q25 for trimming and MiXCR for clone calling, and kept in-frame beta chains. When rows share a CDR3 protein, they turn into one entry using the most common DNA and genes. The sample table shows approximately 210,000 distinct CDR3 sequences, and 20% to 25% are seen once. About 40% of the sample is taken by the ten largest. The specimen was peripheral blood. The source is a woman aged 50 to 60 with Graves' ophthalmopathy. Donor details come from another sample of the same person, matched by shared clones.

This clonotype was counted only a few times. One end of the junction varies from germline; a read error may be responsible. V usage is TRBV9 and J usage is TRBJ2-5, with 13 nucleotides matching TRBD2. From germline, CDR1 is SGDLS and CDR2 YYNGEE. The CDR3 length is 15 residues. For the CDR3, the DNA is TGTGCCAGCAGCCTCTCCGGGACTAGCGGGGAGACCCGGTACTTC. Translating gives CASSLSGTSGETRYF.

This clonotype was observed many times. The CDR3 coding sequence is TGCAGTGCTTTCACAGGGGGAAGGAATCAGCCCCAGCATTTT. Its protein product is CSAFTGGRNQPQHF. The V gene is TRBV20-1, the J gene TRBJ1-5; 8 nucleotides align to TRBD1. J lost 4 bases, V lost 5 bases, and 7 bases had no gene match. The germline gives CDR1 DFQATT, CDR2 SNEGSKA (reference sequence). The CDR3 length is 14 residues.

Of note for this clonotype: A much larger clone is a single base away; this may be a read error. J is TRBJ2-2 and V is TRBV15, with a possible D match to TRBD1 (5 bases). The CDR3 length is 15 residues. Germline V gene data show CDR1 as LNHNV and CDR2 as YYDKDF (reference sequence). V lost 4 bases and J 7 bases, leaving 16 bases between the germline ends. The CDR3 spells CATSTLDTAGGELFF. The DNA of the CDR3 is TGTGCCACCAGCACTTTGGACACGGCTGGCGGGGAGCTGTTTTTT.

This clonotype was seen many times. A much larger clone lies a single base off, so this may be a read error. The J gene is TRBJ2-4, the V gene TRBV6-5, with D maybe TRBD2 (5 bases). CDR3 length equals 15 residues. Looked up from germline, CDR1 is MNHEY and CDR2 is SVGAGI. The CDR3 DNA reads TGTGCCAGCAGTTACTATTCGCCGGGAAAAACCATTCAGTACTTC. Translated: CASSYYSPGKTIQYF.

In this sample, this clonotype turned up many times. The chain links TRBV6-5 to TRBJ1-3; 8 positions agree with TRBD1. Germline-derived CDR1 and CDR2 are MNHEY and SVGAGI. The CDR3 has 13 amino acids. Trimming cost V 5 bases and J 16 bases; bases outside gene matches: 13. The chain's CDR3 is CASSHNGQGRGYF. CDR3 nucleotide sequence: TGTGCCAGCAGTCACAACGGACAGGGAAGAGGGTATTTT.

In this sample, this clonotype turned up many times. This chain joins TRBV19 and TRBJ2-5, with D possibly TRBD1 on 5 matching bases. This CDR3 spans 13 amino acids. Germline assignment: CDR1 LNHDA and CDR2 SQIVND (reference sequence). Trimming removed 5 bases at V and 5 bases at J, with 12 bases between. The CDR3 reads CASSATGVETQYF. CDR3 nucleotide sequence: TGTGCCAGTAGTGCAACAGGAGTGGAGACCCAGTACTTC.

The chain combines TRBV4-1 with TRBJ2-7; D remains ambiguous. The length of the CDR3 is 13 residues. The V gene's germline CDR1 is MGHRA and CDR2 YSYEKL. V lost 0 bases to trimming and J lost 3 bases, with 6 bases between them. The CDR3 bases are TGCGCCAGCAGCCAAGAGGTCGTCTACGAGCAGTACTTC. Encoded protein: CASSQEVVYEQYF.

There are a few counts of this clonotype. This likely comes from a read error, as the CDR3 has no conserved phenylalanine or tryptophan at its end. The V gene is TRBV11-1, the J gene TRBJ2-4, with 10 positions matching TRBD1. Trimming cost V 1 base and J 0 bases; bases outside gene matches: 6. The germline CDR1 and CDR2 sequences are SGHAT and FQDESV (reference sequence). This CDR3 has 18 residues. The CDR3 DNA follows: TGTGCCAGCAGCTTAGGCGGGACAGGGGTCCTAGCCAAAAACATTCAGTACGTC. Its translation is CASSLGGTGVLAKNIQYV.

This clonotype was counted a few times. The rearrangement links TRBV11-2 to TRBJ2-7; D remains unclear. CDR3 length: 16 amino acids. Between the trimmed V and J ends, which lost 0 bases and 5 bases, there was a span of 17 bases. Germline CDR1 is SGHAT and CDR2 is FQNNGV. CDR3: CASSLDTALMIHEQYF. Here the CDR3 DNA reads TGTGCCAGCAGCTTAGACACCGCTCTGATGATCCACGAGCAGTACTTC.

The chain uses TRBV7-2 and TRBJ2-5, with D hard to call. This CDR3 has 11 residues. V was pared by 8 bases and J by 5 bases, with 9 bases between. Germline V gene sequence: CDR1 SGHTA, CDR2 FQGNSA. In DNA, the CDR3 is TGTGCCAGCCAGGTGATGGAGACCCAGTACTTC. Protein: CASQVMETQYF.

The chain employs TRBV3-1 and TRBJ1-1; weak D call: TRBD1 (5 bases). The CDR3 loop spans 15 amino acids. The germline CDR1 and CDR2 sequences are LGHDT and YNNKEL (reference sequence). Trimming removed 0 bases at V and 12 bases at J, with 20 bases between. The CDR3 region is CASSQDLGLWGRSFF. The CDR3 DNA follows: TGTGCCAGCAGCCAAGATCTGGGACTATGGGGGAGGTCTTTCTTT.